This T cell receptor beta chain was sequenced for a study of T cells after yellow fever vaccination. TCRdb redid the calling of the 5' RACE reads with MiXCR, one entry per CDR3 protein. The repertoire includes roughly 99,000 distinct CDR3 sequences, around 5.5% of them detected once, and about 41% sits in the top ten. This clonotype came up a few times. Its antigen is not identified. Study-wide results and caveats: A large majority of primary-vaccination clones showed up again after the booster (under 98% CD4, 85% to 90% CD8).

There are 13 residues in the CDR3. Germline lookup yields CDR1 SNHLY and CDR2 FYNNEI. Trimming pared 4 bases from V and 6 bases from J, leaving 13 bases between. Sequencing used CD8+ T cells sorted from PBMCs, obtained 10 days after the yellow fever booster vaccination. The chain is built from TRBV2 and TRBJ2-7; perhaps TRBD2 as D (5 bases). The sequence was collected from a man between 18 and 35 years old who received the YFV17D yellow fever vaccine. CDR3 coding DNA: TGTGCCAGCAGTGTTGGAGGCCGCGGCGAGCAGTACTTC. This translates into CASSVGGRGEQYF.